These 31 T cell receptor beta chains came from one sample sequenced in a study of shared clonotypes between healthy human individuals. Sequenced by immunoSEQ multiplex PCR; TCRdb stores in-frame clones only, minus some. In the table there are 2 million to 2.5 million clones, just over 90% of which are singletons. The sequencing sample was made of naive CD4+ T cells from PBMCs. Stated subset: CD45RA+ positively selected. These receptors were obtained from a young man in good health. Some clones in this sample may be carry-over from other donors' samples.

This clone was counted a single time. The chain couples TRBV6-5 to TRBJ2-7; D may correspond to TRBD1 or TRBD2 (6 bases each). This CDR3 region has 14 residues. Trimming shortened V by 6 bases and J by 7 bases, and 19 bases separated the two germline ends. CDR1 is MNHEY, CDR2 SVGAGI, per germline. This chain's CDR3 is CASSPFRGVEEQYF. The CDR3 coding sequence is TGTGCCAGCAGCCCCTTTAGGGGGGTGGAAGAGCAGTACTTC.

This clone was seen a single time. CDR3 DNA sequence: TGTGCCAGCAGCTTAGTCCGGGACTCGTGGGAGACCCAGTACTTC. It encodes CASSLVRDSWETQYF. The V gene is TRBV7-3, the J gene TRBJ2-5, with a possible D match to TRBD2 (6 bases). The CDR3 length is 15 residues. Looked up from germline, CDR1 is SGHTA and CDR2 is FQGTGA. V was clipped by 2 bases and J by 5 bases, with 15 bases between them.

This sequence joins TRBV4-1 and TRBJ1-1; TRBD1 is a possible D gene (5 bases). With 4 bases removed from V and 5 bases from J, the gap between germline ends came to 11 bases. This CDR3 is 13 amino acids long. The germline V gene has CDR1 MGHRA and CDR2 YSYEKL. The CDR3 nucleotides read TGCGCCAGCAGCCGGGGGGTCCCTACTGAAGCTTTCTTT. Its protein product is CASSRGVPTEAFF.

The chain couples TRBV4-2 to TRBJ2-2; 14 bases fit TRBD2. With V trimmed by 5 bases and J by 3 bases, 5 bases remained unmatched. There are 17 residues in the CDR3. The germline gives CDR1 LGHNA, CDR2 YNFKEQ. This CDR3 reads CASSTRLAGGDTGELFF. CDR3 nucleotide sequence: TGTGCCAGCAGCACCAGACTAGCGGGAGGGGACACCGGGGAGCTGTTTTTT.

Note on this clone: The sample has other DNA sequences that encode this CDR3 too. The V and J genes are TRBV9 and TRBJ2-7, with D uncertain. The CDR3 runs 14 residues. Trimming took 0 bases from V and 2 from J, leaving 9 bases between them. Germline V lookup: CDR1 SGDLS, CDR2 YYNGEE. The CDR3 is CASSVDGRTYEQYF. In DNA form, the CDR3 reads TGTGCCAGCAGCGTAGACGGCAGAACCTACGAGCAGTACTTC.

The rearrangement links TRBV18 to TRBJ2-7, with 8 bases lining up with TRBD2. The CDR3 spans 15 residues. Germline CDR1 and CDR2: KGHSH and LQKENI. V lost 3 bases, J lost 6 bases, and 10 bases stayed unmatched. CDR3 in DNA: TGTGCCAGCTCACCGACTGCCGGGACTAGTACCGAGCAGTACTTC. It encodes CASSPTAGTSTEQYF.

The rearrangement links TRBV19 to TRBJ2-2; 9 bases are shared with TRBD1. J gave up 5 bases and V 3 bases, and 7 bases lay outside the gene matches. The germline CDR1 and CDR2 sequences are LNHDA and SQIVND (reference sequence). CDR3 length: 16 amino acids. Here the CDR3 reads CASSMDRGARTGELFF. DNA for the CDR3: TGTGCCAGTAGTATGGACAGGGGAGCTAGAACCGGGGAGCTGTTTTTT. Drawing the rest from reference TRBV19 and TRBJ2-2, the complete variable domain is DGGITQSPKYLFRKEGQNVTLSCEQNLNHDAMYWYRQDPGQGLRLIYYSQIVNDFQKGDIAEGYSVSREKKESFPLTVTSAQKNPTAFYLCASSMDRGARTGELFFGEGSRLTVL.

The chain uses TRBV6-1 and TRBJ2-7; D assignment may be TRBD1 or TRBD2 (5 bases each). V was shortened by 3 bases and J by 0 bases, with 12 bases between the two germline ends. Germline V gene data show CDR1 as MNHNS and CDR2 as SASEGT. This CDR3 contains 15 residues. CDR3 nucleotide sequence: TGTGCCAGCAGTGATATTTCGGGGCGCTCCTACGAGCAGTACTTC. Encoded protein: CASSDISGRSYEQYF.

The V gene is TRBV5-1, the J gene TRBJ1-4; TRBD1 matches at 7 bases. The length of the CDR3 is 19 residues. Germline CDR1 SGHRS, CDR2 YFSETQ. Trimming at V came to 2 bases and at J to 0 bases, leaving 13 bases not matched to a gene. CDR3 in amino acids: CASSLGRWRGQATNEKLFF. The CDR3 DNA is TGCGCCAGCAGCTTAGGTCGGTGGAGGGGGCAGGCAACTAATGAAAAACTGTTTTTT.

The J gene is TRBJ2-1, the V gene TRBV5-1, with unresolved D. Germline V gene data show CDR1 as SGHRS and CDR2 as YFSETQ. This CDR3 spans 16 amino acids. Trimming took off 3 bases at V and 2 bases at J, with 15 bases between the two ends. The chain's CDR3 is CASSSAPGRAYNEQFF. The DNA for the CDR3 is TGCGCCAGCAGCTCAGCGCCGGGCCGAGCCTACAATGAGCAGTTCTTC. The full variable domain, in which reference TRBV5-1 and TRBJ2-1 provide the parts outside the CDR3, is KAGVTQTPRYLIKTRGQQVTLSCSPISGHRSVSWYQQTPGQGLQFLFEYFSETQRNKGNFPGRFSGRQFSNSRSEMNVSTLELGDSALYLCASSSAPGRAYNEQFFGPGTRLTVL.

The chain carries TRBV13 and TRBJ1-1; D not certain. The length of the CDR3 is 14 residues. CDR1 and CDR2 (germline): PRHDT, FYEKMQ (reference sequence). V gave up 6 bases and J gave up 6 bases, with 17 bases separating them. CDR3 region: CASRPGFRVAEAFF. In DNA form, the CDR3 reads TGTGCCAGCAGGCCGGGCTTCCGAGTGGCTGAAGCTTTCTTT.

This chain links TRBV5-1 with TRBJ2-3; TRBD1 is a possible D gene (6 bases). The CDR3 totals 15 residues. Trimming removed 4 bases at V and 4 bases at J, with 16 bases between. Per the germline V gene, CDR1 is SGHRS and CDR2 is YFSETQ. Here the CDR3 DNA reads TGCGCCAGCAGCCTCGAAGGGGGTATGGCAGATACGCAGTATTTT. It codes for CASSLEGGMADTQYF.

The chain has TRBV13 and TRBJ1-1, with 9 nucleotides matching TRBD1. Unmatched junction bases numbered 17, after V lost 5 bases and J lost 7 bases. CDR3 length equals 17 residues. The germline CDR1 and CDR2 sequences are PRHDT and FYEKMQ (reference sequence). The CDR3 protein is CASSRYASRGQGNEAFF. The CDR3 coding sequence is TGTGCCAGCAGCCGTTACGCTTCACGCGGACAGGGGAATGAAGCTTTCTTT.

The chain uses TRBV4-1 and TRBJ2-6; D is ambiguous. This CDR3 region has 13 residues. Trimming removed 5 bases from V and 4 bases from J, with 6 bases in between. In germline, CDR1 is MGHRA, CDR2 YSYEKL. The CDR3 DNA follows: TGCGCCAGCAGCAATCCCGGGGCCAACGTCCTGACTTTC. Amino acid sequence: CASSNPGANVLTF.

V gene TRBV29-1 combines with J gene TRBJ2-2, with 7 bases fitting TRBD1. The CDR3 extends over 13 amino acids. V shed 4 bases, J shed 5 bases, and the junction held 4 bases outside the gene matches. CDR1 and CDR2 from the germline V gene are SQVTM and ANQGSEA. CDR3: CSVGQGRTGELFF. The CDR3 DNA is TGCAGCGTTGGACAGGGAAGAACCGGGGAGCTGTTTTTT.

The chain is built from TRBV4-1 and TRBJ1-2; unclear D gene. The CDR3 length is 15 residues. Deletions cut 1 base from V and 4 bases from J, with 13 bases between. Germline V gene sequence: CDR1 MGHRA, CDR2 YSYEKL. Here the CDR3 DNA reads TGCGCCAGCAGCCAAGGCCCGGGTAGTAGCTATGGCTACACCTTC. It codes for CASSQGPGSSYGYTF.

The chain has TRBV7-9 and TRBJ2-5; D possibly uses TRBD1 or TRBD2 (6 bases each). The germline gives CDR1 SEHNR, CDR2 FQNEAQ (reference sequence). V gave up 5 bases and J gave up 5 bases, with 21 bases separating them. The CDR3 has 16 residues. The CDR3 DNA reads as TGTGCCAGCAGCGCCGTTTACAGGGACTCGGAGGAGACCCAGTACTTC. Protein: CASSAVYRDSEETQYF.

This CDR3 reads CATSRDPAGSYEQYF. CDR3 bases: TGTGCCACCAGCAGAGATCCGGCAGGGTCCTACGAGCAGTACTTC. The rearrangement joins TRBV15 to TRBJ2-7, with D perhaps TRBD1 (5 bases). The ends were cut back, 0 bases at V and 1 base at J, with 10 bases in the middle. Germline CDR1 LNHNV, CDR2 YYDKDF (reference sequence). CDR3 length: 15 residues.

Points on this clone: The sample carries other DNA sequences with the same CDR3. This chain uses TRBV9 with TRBJ2-1; TRBD2 matches at 8 bases. Trimming took 0 bases from V and 6 from J; bases not matched to a gene: 2. Germline V gene sequence: CDR1 SGDLS, CDR2 YYNGEE. CDR3 length: 14 amino acids. CDR3 residues: CASSVASGSNEQFF. DNA for the CDR3: TGTGCCAGCAGCGTAGCCAGCGGGAGCAATGAGCAGTTCTTC.

The rearrangement uses TRBV5-1 and TRBJ2-2, with 8 nucleotides matching TRBD1. The junction had 2 bases not matched to a gene; V was cut back by 0 bases and J by 1 base. CDR3 length: 16 residues. The germline V gene encodes CDR1 SGHRS and CDR2 YFSETQ. The CDR3 is CASSLGQGWNTGELFF. The CDR3 bases are TGCGCCAGCAGCTTGGGACAGGGGTGGAACACCGGGGAGCTGTTTTTT.

For this clone: Other DNA sequences in the same sample also yield this CDR3. The V call is TRBV5-1, the J call TRBJ1-5; 8 bases fit TRBD1. The V gene end was trimmed by 0 bases and the J gene end by 2 bases; junction bases not matched to a gene: 1. The germline V gene has CDR1 SGHRS and CDR2 YFSETQ. The CDR3 sequence is 15 residues long. The CDR3 region has the DNA TGCGCCAGCAGCTTGGGGACAGGGCGCAATCAGCCCCAGCATTTT. This sequence encodes CASSLGTGRNQPQHF.

This clone came up once. The genes are TRBV6-6 and TRBJ2-7; 7 nucleotides match TRBD2. The V gene's germline CDR1 is MNHNY and CDR2 SVGAGI (reference sequence). This CDR3 spans 16 amino acids. The V segment lost 0 bases and the J segment 3 bases; nucleotides outside the gene matches: 8. DNA of the CDR3: TGTGCCAGCAGTTACTCGACCCGCGGGAGAGACTACGAGCAGTACTTC. Protein: CASSYSTRGRDYEQYF.

Concerning this clone: Different DNA sequences within this sample yield the same CDR3. V gene TRBV18 combines with J gene TRBJ1-1, with 9 bases lining up with TRBD1. This CDR3 is built from 15 residues. Germline assignment: CDR1 KGHSH and CDR2 LQKENI. After removal of 3 bases from V and 1 base from J, the junction contained 3 bases not matched to a gene. Written as DNA, the CDR3 is TGTGCCAGCTCACCCGGACAGGGGAGGAACACTGAAGCTTTCTTT. This encodes CASSPGQGRNTEAFF.

The chain is built from TRBV7-9 and TRBJ2-5; D possibly corresponds to TRBD2 (6 bases). Trimming stripped 5 bases from V and 5 bases from J, with 21 bases between. CDR3 length: 16 amino acids. Germline V gene lookup returns CDR1 SEHNR and CDR2 FQNEAQ (reference sequence). In nucleotides, the CDR3 is TGTGCCAGCAGCCCAGTGCGGGACGGCTGGTTCGAGACCCAGTACTTC. Translation: CASSPVRDGWFETQYF. Full variable domain (remainder filled in from reference TRBV7-9 and TRBJ2-5): DTGVSQNPRHKITKRGQNVTFRCDPISEHNRLYWYRQTLGQGPEFLTYFQNEAQLEKSRLLSDRFSAERPKGSFSTLEIQRTEQGDSAMYLCASSPVRDGWFETQYFGPGTRLLVL.

The V gene is TRBV5-6, the J gene TRBJ2-2; D tentatively fits TRBD1 or TRBD2 (7 bases each). The CDR3 sequence is 16 residues long. The germline V gene encodes CDR1 SGHDT and CDR2 YYEEEE. The V and J ends lost 0 bases and 6 bases respectively, with 15 bases between them. DNA of the CDR3: TGTGCCAGCAGCTTGGCCAGGGGGAGGGTCGCCGGGGAGCTGTTTTTT. Translating it yields CASSLARGRVAGELFF.

A remark on this clone: Other nucleotide sequences from this sample produce the same CDR3. The chain recombines TRBV9 with TRBJ2-3; a weak D match, TRBD2 (6 bases). V was trimmed by 2 bases and J by 2 bases, leaving 9 bases between them. Germline values: CDR1 SGDLS, CDR2 YYNGEE. The CDR3 loop spans 14 amino acids. CDR3 sequence: CASSVSGYTDTQYF. The CDR3 DNA sequence: TGTGCCAGCAGCGTTAGCGGTTACACAGATACGCAGTATTTT.

The chain carries TRBV27 and TRBJ2-3; D remains ambiguous. The germline V gene encodes CDR1 MNHEY and CDR2 SMNVEV (reference sequence). The V and J ends lost 3 bases and 5 bases respectively, with 9 bases between them. The CDR3 runs 13 residues. The chain's CDR3 is CASSFSPIDTQYF. The CDR3 nucleotides are TGTGCCAGCAGTTTTTCCCCCATAGATACGCAGTATTTT.

This chain uses TRBV11-3 with TRBJ2-1; D gene ambiguous. The CDR3 has 13 residues. Trimming left V 4 bases short and J 10 bases short, with 14 bases between. Germline V CDR1 and CDR2: SGHNT, YENEEA. CDR3 nucleotide sequence: TGTGCCAGCAGCTCGAGGCAAGACCCCGAGCAGTTCTTC. As protein: CASSSRQDPEQFF.

The gene calls are TRBV10-1 and TRBJ2-7; 8 bases are a match to TRBD1. The CDR3 totals 13 residues. The junction had 5 bases not matched to a gene; V was cut back by 5 bases and J by 5 bases. Germline V gives CDR1 WNHNN, CDR2 SYGVQD (reference sequence). CDR3 in DNA: TGCGCCAGCAGTCTCAGGGGGCGCGACGAGCAGTACTTC. It yields the protein CASSLRGRDEQYF.

The CDR3 DNA is TGTGCCAGCAGCCGATCTAGGGGGAGAAGCCAAGAGACCCAGTACTTC. Encoded protein: CASSRSRGRSQETQYF. The rearrangement links TRBV5-6 to TRBJ2-5; maybe TRBD1 (6 bases). With 4 bases removed from V and 1 base from J, the gap between germline ends came to 17 bases. The germline CDR1 and CDR2 sequences are SGHDT and YYEEEE. The CDR3 runs 16 residues.

The V gene is TRBV7-6, the J gene TRBJ1-5, with D maybe TRBD1 (6 bases). V was trimmed by 5 bases and J by 1 base, leaving 12 bases between them. CDR1 is SGHVS and CDR2 is FNYEAQ in the germline V gene. The CDR3 extends over 15 amino acids. CDR3 sequence: CASSPPDRSNQPQHF. For the CDR3, the DNA is TGTGCCAGCAGCCCTCCCGACAGGAGCAATCAGCCCCAGCATTTT.